This note documents a single TCR beta chain sequence. This CDR3 contains 15 residues. Trimming shortened V by 0 bases and J by 13 bases, and 17 bases separated the two germline ends. Germline assignment: CDR1 SGHDT and CDR2 YYEEEE. The data were produced by immunoSEQ multiplex PCR, yet TCRdb's version contains in-frame clones alone and is incomplete. The sample yields tens of thousands of clones, about 95% seen once. The record originates from a study of technical replicates of blood from a few donors. This TCR was recovered from a human donor in good health. This rearrangement joins TRBV5-6 to TRBJ1-6; the D is unclear. Sequencing was performed on T cells isolated from PBMCs. CDR3 loop: CASSLVYEGLSPLHF. The CDR3 bases are TGTGCCAGCAGCTTGGTGTATGAGGGCCTTTCGCCCCTCCACTTT.